This TCR beta chain was documented in a study of spatial heterogeneity in lung cancer. Background on the study: Across tumor regions, counts of TCR transcripts showed a strong correlation with a T cell module score derived from matched bulk RNA-seq. Whole-study results and caveats: Tumors with more nonsynonymous mutations had more expanded intratumoral alpha and beta TCRs.

In TCRdb, the 5' RACE reads were re-called with MiXCR into one record per CDR3 protein. The sample consists of some 2,500 distinct CDR3 sequences, 5.5% of them appearing once. Time point: sample taken at primary tumor resection. A total of around 76 untreated early-stage non-small cell lung cancer patients served as donors. This clonotype was observed a few times. What it recognizes is unknown. The germline V gene has CDR1 MGHRA and CDR2 YSYEKL. The V and J ends lost 6 bases and 0 bases respectively, with 6 bases between them. The CDR3 is made up of 13 amino acids. The clonotype was recovered from a male donor with early-stage non-small cell lung cancer. The specimen was lung tumor tissue, collected at surgery. This chain uses TRBV4-1 with TRBJ2-1; unclear D gene. The CDR3 DNA sequence: TGCGCCAGCAGTCGAGACTCCTACAATGAGCAGTTCTTC. Its translation: CASSRDSYNEQFF.